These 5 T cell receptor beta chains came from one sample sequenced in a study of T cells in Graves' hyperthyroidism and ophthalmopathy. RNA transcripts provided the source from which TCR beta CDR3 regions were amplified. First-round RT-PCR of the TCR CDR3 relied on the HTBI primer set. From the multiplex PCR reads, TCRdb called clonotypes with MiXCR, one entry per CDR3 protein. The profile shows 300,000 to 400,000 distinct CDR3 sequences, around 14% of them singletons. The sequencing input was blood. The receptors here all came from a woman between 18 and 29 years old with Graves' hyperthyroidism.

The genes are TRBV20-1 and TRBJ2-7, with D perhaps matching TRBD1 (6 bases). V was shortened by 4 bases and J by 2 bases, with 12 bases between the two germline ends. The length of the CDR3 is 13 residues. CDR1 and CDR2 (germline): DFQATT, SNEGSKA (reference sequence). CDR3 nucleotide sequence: TGCAGTGCTACAGACACAGGGACCTACGAGCAGTACTTC. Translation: CSATDTGTYEQYF.

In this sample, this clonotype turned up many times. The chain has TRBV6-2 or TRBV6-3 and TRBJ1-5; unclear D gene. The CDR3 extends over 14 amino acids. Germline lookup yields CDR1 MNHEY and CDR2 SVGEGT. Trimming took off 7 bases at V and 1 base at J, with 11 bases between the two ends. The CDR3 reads CASKDGRSNQPQHF. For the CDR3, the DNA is TGTGCCAGCAAAGACGGCAGGAGCAATCAGCCCCAGCATTTT.

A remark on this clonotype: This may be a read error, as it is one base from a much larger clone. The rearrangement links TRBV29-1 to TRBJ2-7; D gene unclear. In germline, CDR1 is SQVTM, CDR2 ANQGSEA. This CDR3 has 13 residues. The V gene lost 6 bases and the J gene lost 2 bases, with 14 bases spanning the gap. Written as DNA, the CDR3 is TGCAGCGTCCGACCTCTTGATACCTACGAGCAGTACTTC. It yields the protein CSVRPLDTYEQYF.

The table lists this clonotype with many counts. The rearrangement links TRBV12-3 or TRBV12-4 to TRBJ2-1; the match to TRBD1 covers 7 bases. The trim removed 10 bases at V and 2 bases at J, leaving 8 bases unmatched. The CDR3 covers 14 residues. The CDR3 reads CANTLGGPYNEQFF. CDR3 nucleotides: TGTGCCAACACTTTAGGGGGCCCCTACAATGAGCAGTTCTTC.

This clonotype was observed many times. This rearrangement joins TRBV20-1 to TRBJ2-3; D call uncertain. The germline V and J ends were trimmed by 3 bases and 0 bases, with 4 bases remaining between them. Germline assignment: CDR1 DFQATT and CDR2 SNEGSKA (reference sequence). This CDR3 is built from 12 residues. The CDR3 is CSASTSTDTQYF. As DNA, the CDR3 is TGCAGTGCTAGTACTAGCACAGATACGCAGTATTTT.